The clone carrying this T cell receptor beta chain was seen repeatedly, ten times or more. The junction departs from the called germline gene at one end, perhaps through a read error. Germline V CDR1 and CDR2: SEHNR, FQNEAQ (reference sequence). The CDR3 sequence is 14 residues long. From RNA transcripts, TCR beta CDR3 regions were amplified. HTBI primers were the set used in a first-round RT-PCR of the TCR CDR3. TCRdb used MiXCR to reprocess the multiplex PCR reads, holding one entry per CDR3 protein. The data hold 500,000 to 800,000 distinct CDR3 sequences, with roughly 15% observed a single time. This entry comes from a study of T cells in Graves' hyperthyroidism and ophthalmopathy.

Material for sequencing was blood. The receptor was isolated from a woman between 45 and 60 years old with Graves' ophthalmopathy. V and J are TRBV7-9 and TRBJ1-6; 7 nucleotides line up with TRBD1. CDR3 region: CASSLAQGNSALHF. As DNA, the CDR3 is TGTGCCAGCAGCTTAGCACAGGGGAATTCAGCCCTCCACTTT.